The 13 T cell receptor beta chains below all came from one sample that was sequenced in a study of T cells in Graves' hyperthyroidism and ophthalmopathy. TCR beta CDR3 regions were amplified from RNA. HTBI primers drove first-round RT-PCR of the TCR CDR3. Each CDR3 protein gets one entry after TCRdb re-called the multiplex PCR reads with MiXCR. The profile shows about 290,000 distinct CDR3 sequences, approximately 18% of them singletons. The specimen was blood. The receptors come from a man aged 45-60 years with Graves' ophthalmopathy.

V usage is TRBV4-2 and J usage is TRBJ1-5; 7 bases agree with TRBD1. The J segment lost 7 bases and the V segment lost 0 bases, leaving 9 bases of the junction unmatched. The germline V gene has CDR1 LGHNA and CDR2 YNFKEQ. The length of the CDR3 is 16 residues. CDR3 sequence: CASSQEGGTVRQPQHF. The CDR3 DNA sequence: TGTGCCAGCAGCCAAGAGGGCGGGACAGTTAGACAGCCCCAGCATTTT.

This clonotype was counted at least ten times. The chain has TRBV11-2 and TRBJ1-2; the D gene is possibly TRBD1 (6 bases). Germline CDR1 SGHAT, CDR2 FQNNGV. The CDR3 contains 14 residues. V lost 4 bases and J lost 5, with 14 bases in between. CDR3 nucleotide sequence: TGTGCCAGCAGCTCAGGGGAGGGCCTTTATGGCTACACCTTC. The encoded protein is CASSSGEGLYGYTF.

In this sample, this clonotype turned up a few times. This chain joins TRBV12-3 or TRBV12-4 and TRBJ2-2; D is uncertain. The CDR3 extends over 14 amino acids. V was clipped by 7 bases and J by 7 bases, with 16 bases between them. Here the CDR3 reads CASKIQQWDGELFF. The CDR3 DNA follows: TGTGCCAGCAAGATACAGCAATGGGACGGGGAGCTGTTTTTT.

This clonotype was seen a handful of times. CDR3 sequence: CASSEGAGGRNEQFF. CDR3 nucleotide sequence: TGTGCCAGTAGCGAGGGGGCAGGAGGTAGGAATGAGCAGTTCTTC. The V call is TRBV19, the J call TRBJ2-1; 7 bases fit TRBD1. CDR1 is LNHDA, CDR2 SQIVND, per germline (reference sequence). The CDR3 has 15 residues. Unmatched junction bases numbered 12, after V lost 6 bases and J lost 7 bases.

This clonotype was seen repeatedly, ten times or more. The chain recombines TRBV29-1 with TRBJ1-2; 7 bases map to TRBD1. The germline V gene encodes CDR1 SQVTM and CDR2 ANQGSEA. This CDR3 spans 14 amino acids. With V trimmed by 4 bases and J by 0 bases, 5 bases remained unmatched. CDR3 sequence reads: CSVGGTAPNYGYTF. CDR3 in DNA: TGCAGCGTTGGGGGGACAGCTCCTAACTATGGCTACACCTTC.

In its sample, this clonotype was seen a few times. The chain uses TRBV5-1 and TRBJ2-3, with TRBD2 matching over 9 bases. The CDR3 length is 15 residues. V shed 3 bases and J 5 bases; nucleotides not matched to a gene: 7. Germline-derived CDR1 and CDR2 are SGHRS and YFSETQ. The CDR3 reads CASSSSGKAGDTQYF. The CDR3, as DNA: TGCGCCAGCAGCTCTAGCGGGAAGGCGGGAGATACGCAGTATTTT.

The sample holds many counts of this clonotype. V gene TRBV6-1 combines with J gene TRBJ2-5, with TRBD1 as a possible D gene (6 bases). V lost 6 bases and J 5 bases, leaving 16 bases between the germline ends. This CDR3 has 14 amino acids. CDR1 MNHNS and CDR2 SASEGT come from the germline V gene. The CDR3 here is CASRISGVSETQYF. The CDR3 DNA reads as TGTGCCAGCAGGATTTCAGGGGTTTCGGAGACCCAGTACTTC.

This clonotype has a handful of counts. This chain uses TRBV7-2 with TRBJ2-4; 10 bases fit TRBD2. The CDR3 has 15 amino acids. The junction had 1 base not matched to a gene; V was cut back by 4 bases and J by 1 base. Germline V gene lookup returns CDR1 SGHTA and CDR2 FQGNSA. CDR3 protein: CASSSGLAAKNIQYF. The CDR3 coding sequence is TGTGCCAGCAGCTCGGGACTAGCGGCCAAAAACATTCAGTACTTC.

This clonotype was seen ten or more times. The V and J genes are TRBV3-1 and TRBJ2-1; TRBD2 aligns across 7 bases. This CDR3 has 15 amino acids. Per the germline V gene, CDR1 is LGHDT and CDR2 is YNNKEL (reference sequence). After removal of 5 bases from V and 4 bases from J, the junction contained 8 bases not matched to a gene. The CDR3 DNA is TGTGCCAGCAGCTCTTCGGGAGGTTCGTACAATGAGCAGTTCTTC. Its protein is CASSSSGGSYNEQFF.

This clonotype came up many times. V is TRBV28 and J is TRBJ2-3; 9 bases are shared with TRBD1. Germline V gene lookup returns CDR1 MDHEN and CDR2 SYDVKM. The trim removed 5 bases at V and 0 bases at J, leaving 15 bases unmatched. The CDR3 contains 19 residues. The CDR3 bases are TGTGCCAGCAGTACGAGCCGCCAAGGGACAGGGCAAAGCACAGATACGCAGTATTTT. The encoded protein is CASSTSRQGTGQSTDTQYF. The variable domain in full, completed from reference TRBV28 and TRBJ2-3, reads DVKVTQSSRYLVKRTGEKVFLECVQDMDHENMFWYRQDPGLGLRLIYFSYDVKMKEKGDIPEGYSVSREKKERFSLILESASTNQTSMYLCASSTSRQGTGQSTDTQYFGPGTRLTVL.

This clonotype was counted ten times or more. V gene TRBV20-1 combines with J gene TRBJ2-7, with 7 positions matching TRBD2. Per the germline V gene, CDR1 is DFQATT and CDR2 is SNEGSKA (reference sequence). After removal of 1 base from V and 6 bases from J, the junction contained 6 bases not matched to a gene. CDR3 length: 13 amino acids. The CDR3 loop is CSARGPIAGEQYF. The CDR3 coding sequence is TGCAGTGCTAGAGGACCGATAGCGGGCGAGCAGTACTTC.

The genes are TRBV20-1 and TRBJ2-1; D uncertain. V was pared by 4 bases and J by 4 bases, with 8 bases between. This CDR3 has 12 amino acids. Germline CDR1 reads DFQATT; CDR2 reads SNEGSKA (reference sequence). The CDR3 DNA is TGCAGTGCTAAGGGCCTATACAATGAGCAGTTCTTC. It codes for CSAKGLYNEQFF.

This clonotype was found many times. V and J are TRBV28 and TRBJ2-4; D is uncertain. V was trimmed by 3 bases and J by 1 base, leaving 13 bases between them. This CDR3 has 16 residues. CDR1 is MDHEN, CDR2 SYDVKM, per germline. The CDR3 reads CASSFSGDRAKNIQYF. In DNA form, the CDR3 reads TGTGCCAGCAGTTTCTCTGGAGATCGCGCCAAAAACATTCAGTACTTC.